Sequencing of this T cell receptor beta chain was carried out in a study of cytomegalovirus exposure and HLA in healthy donors. Study results and caveats: By HLA locus, TCR association rates varied in a later analysis, with DRB1 showing the most and HLA-C the fewest. Per a later analysis, about 15,000 TCR beta sequences showed association with HLA alleles at 0.05 false discovery rate.

With 60 Vbeta and 13 Jbeta primers, the PCR was carried out. Using immunoSEQ multiplex PCR, the repertoire was profiled, and TCRdb retains in-frame clones only, with some absent. The sample lists about 170,000 clones; under 75% were seen once. Germline lookup yields CDR1 SGDLS and CDR2 YYNGEE. The CDR3 is 15 amino acids. With 1 base clipped from V and 7 bases from J, the junction kept 4 bases outside the gene matches. This clone was counted between two and nine times. Its antigen is not known. Specimen: PBMCs. This TCR was recovered from a man in his forties or fifties in good health and CMV-seropositive. J is TRBJ2-1 and V is TRBV9; 11 bases are shared with TRBD2. The CDR3 here is CASSVIAGGINEQFF. The CDR3 DNA follows: TGTGCCAGCAGCGTAATAGCGGGGGGGATTAATGAGCAGTTCTTC.